The clone carrying this TCR beta chain was counted ten times or more. The authors ran a second PCR of about 7 to 11 cycles using a sample-barcoded 5' primer and a J-beta primer mix. TCRdb ran MiXCR on the 5' RACE reads and lists one entry per CDR3 protein. The table shows about 1.1 million distinct CDR3 sequences, with 30% to 40% occurring only once. The data originate from a study of blood T cells in healthy people across ages. The CDR3 covers 11 residues. Germline-derived CDR1 and CDR2 are SQVTM and ANQGSEA. The V end lost 6 bases, the J end lost 6 bases, and 11 bases lay between the germline ends. The gene calls are TRBV29-1 and TRBJ1-1, with D hard to call. The sequenced sample consisted of blood. This TCR was recovered from a young man in good health. The chain's CDR3 is CSVSEDAEAFF. The CDR3 bases are TGCAGCGTGTCTGAAGACGCTGAAGCTTTCTTT.